Below are 8 T cell receptor beta chains sequenced from a single sample in a study of blood T cell repertoires in COVID-19. Some clones are missing from TCRdb's copy, which holds only in-frame ones; the method was immunoSEQ multiplex PCR. The data hold around 170,000 clones, with nearly 80% observed a single time. The sequenced material came from PBMCs or T cells enriched from blood (not recorded which). The receptor source for this set is a man between 60 and 75 years old who had been exposed to COVID-19.

The V gene is TRBV5-6, the J gene TRBJ1-2; D uncertain. The V end lost 6 bases, the J end lost 6 bases, and 15 bases lay between the germline ends. CDR1 is SGHDT and CDR2 is YYEEEE in the germline V gene. The CDR3 extends over 13 amino acids. Here the CDR3 reads CASTVNGVNGYTF. The CDR3 DNA reads as TGTGCCAGCACCGTTAACGGGGTGAATGGCTACACCTTC.

This sequence joins TRBV20-1 and TRBJ2-1; perhaps TRBD2 as D (5 bases). This CDR3 is built from 15 residues. Germline CDR1 DFQATT, CDR2 SNEGSKA (reference sequence). The V and J ends lost 5 bases and 8 bases respectively, with 22 bases between them. The chain's CDR3 is CSARGRTPQPHEQFF. CDR3 nucleotide sequence: TGCAGTGCTCGTGGGAGAACGCCCCAGCCCCATGAGCAGTTCTTC.

The rearrangement joins TRBV12-3 or TRBV12-4 to TRBJ1-1; D gene ambiguous. Between the trimmed V and J ends, which lost 6 bases and 1 base, there was a span of 9 bases. There are 13 residues in the CDR3. The CDR3 DNA reads as TGTGCCAGCAGGCGCAGCGCGAACACTGAAGCTTTCTTT. Residues: CASRRSANTEAFF.

The gene calls are TRBV24-1 and TRBJ2-3; 9 bases match TRBD1. The CDR3 consists of 16 residues. Germline CDR1 KGHDR, CDR2 SFDVKD. V lost 7 bases to trimming and J lost 5 bases; unmatched junction nucleotides: 12. The CDR3 loop reads CATSARGQGPGDTQYF. In nucleotides, the CDR3 is TGTGCCACCAGCGCCCGAGGACAGGGGCCCGGAGATACGCAGTATTTT.

The genes are TRBV6-4 and TRBJ2-1; 11 positions match TRBD2. Trimming took 3 bases from V and 10 from J; bases not matched to a gene: 8. Per germline, CDR1 MRHNA and CDR2 SNTAGT. The CDR3 spans 15 residues. The CDR3, as DNA: TGTGCCAGCAGTGAATTAGCGGGAGGGCACGGGGAGCAGTTCTTC. Translating gives CASSELAGGHGEQFF.

This clone was detected a few times. The rearrangement joins TRBV5-6 to TRBJ1-1; possibly TRBD1 for D (6 bases). This CDR3 is 14 amino acids long. With 1 base removed from V and 2 bases from J, the gap between germline ends came to 9 bases. Germline V gives CDR1 SGHDT, CDR2 YYEEEE. The DNA of the CDR3 is TGTGCCAGCAGCTTGTTACAGGGCAACACTGAAGCTTTCTTT. Amino acid sequence: CASSLLQGNTEAFF.

The chain carries TRBV11-1 and TRBJ1-5; maybe TRBD1 (6 bases). Trimming stripped 3 bases from V and 7 bases from J, with 10 bases between. The CDR3 totals 13 residues. Looked up from germline, CDR1 is SGHAT and CDR2 is FQDESV (reference sequence). CDR3 residues: CASSFGGGQPQHF. The CDR3, as DNA: TGTGCCAGCAGCTTTGGGGGCGGGCAGCCCCAGCATTTT.

The chain recombines TRBV2 with TRBJ1-3; weak D call: TRBD1 (5 bases). Trimming cost V 1 base and J 0 bases, with 10 bases left between them. Per germline, CDR1 SNHLY and CDR2 FYNNEI. The CDR3 is 16 amino acids. CDR3 in DNA: TGTGCCAGCAGTGAAGAAGGGGCTTTCTCTGGAAACACCATATATTTT. It encodes CASSEEGAFSGNTIYF.